This is a list of T cell receptor beta chains from one sample in a study of beta chain features in type 1 diabetes. Method: immunoSEQ multiplex PCR; TCRdb's copy keeps in-frame clones and lacks some. The repertoire includes 390,000 or so clones, around 14% of them detected once, and approximately 0.038% sits in the top ten. Sequencing was carried out using naive CD4+ T cells from blood. Receptors were obtained from a man aged 25 to 40 in good health. The CDR3 runs from the conserved cysteine through the conserved F or W. Fields, in order: CDR3 DNA, CDR3 protein, clone size, J gene, V gene, D gene. The D gene is left open where the match is weak. Only part of the rows carry a size: once, few, many, or a class if the clone is expanded.

TGTGCCAGCAGCCGACTCCGGGAGACCCAGTACTTC CASSRLRETQYF - TRBJ2-5 TRBV6-5 -
TGCAGCGTCAGACAGGGGGGCGTCACCGGGGAGCTGTTTTTT CSVRQGGVTGELFF few TRBJ2-2 TRBV29-1 TRBD1
TGTGCCAGCAGCTTGGGCGCGGGTAGGGAGACCCAGTACTTC CASSLGAGRETQYF - TRBJ2-5 TRBV7-7 -
TGTGCCAGCTCACCACCGAAGGGAGTCCGCACAGATACGCAGTATTTT CASSPPKGVRTDTQYF - TRBJ2-3 TRBV18 -
TGTGCCAGCAGCCAAGCCGGGCGTAATGGGGTCGGCTACACCTTC CASSQAGRNGVGYTF - TRBJ1-2 TRBV7-2 -
TGTGCCAGCAGCGACCCGGGACTAGCATGGGATACGCAGTATTTT CASSDPGLAWDTQYF few TRBJ2-3 TRBV2 TRBD2
TGTGCCAGCTCACCATCCTCCTGGGGGCAGTATTTT CASSPSSWGQYF few TRBJ2-3 TRBV18 -
TGTGCCAGCAGGTTAGGGGACTTAAGCACAGATACGCAGTATTTT CASRLGDLSTDTQYF few TRBJ2-3 TRBV7-2 -
TGTGCCAGCAGTGAACGGCAGGGGCCTGGAAACACCATATATTTT CASSERQGPGNTIYF few TRBJ1-3 TRBV2 -
TGTGCCAGCAGCTTGGAGGGAGGGAGAAATTCACCCCTCCACTTT CASSLEGGRNSPLHF - TRBJ1-6 TRBV7-2 -
TGTGCCAGTAGTCCCCCCAGACTAGCGGGAGTTGGAGAGCAGTTCTTC CASSPPRLAGVGEQFF few TRBJ2-1 TRBV19 TRBD2
TGTGCCAGCAGCTTTTCTTGGGGGGGCGTCTACAATGAGCAGTTCTTC CASSFSWGGVYNEQFF few TRBJ2-1 TRBV7-2 -
TGTGCCAGCATGCGAAGGGCAGGGGAGGATGAGCAGTTCTTC CASMRRAGEDEQFF - TRBJ2-1 TRBV7-8 -
TGCGCCAGCAGCTCCGGGACAGAAGGACTAGAGCAGTACTTC CASSSGTEGLEQYF few TRBJ2-7 TRBV5-1 -
TGCGCCAGCAGCTTAAACAGCGTCCCGGGAAACACCATATATTTT CASSLNSVPGNTIYF - TRBJ1-3 TRBV5-1 -
TGTGCCAGCAGTTCGAACCCGGGAACCCTGGGCAATGAGCAGTTCTTC CASSSNPGTLGNEQFF - TRBJ2-1 TRBV6-5 -
TGTGCCAGAGGGGAGACCCAGTACTTC CARGETQYF many TRBJ2-5 TRBV7-9 -
TGTGCCAGCAGCTTTTCAGGGAGCGGTGATGGCTACACCTTC CASSFSGSGDGYTF few TRBJ1-2 TRBV5-4 -
TGCGCCAGCAGCCAAGATCGGAGGGCAGCAAACACCGGGGAGCTGTTTTTT CASSQDRRAANTGELFF few TRBJ2-2 TRBV4-3 -
TGTGCCAGCAGCGTAGGGTGGGACGTCTCGAGCTCCTACGAGCAGTACTTC CASSVGWDVSSSYEQYF few TRBJ2-7 TRBV9 -